The following is a TCR beta chain sequence with its context. No antigen is known for it. The data were taken from a study of T cell repertoires in cytomegalovirus infection. Turning to the study itself: Indications came from public TCR beta signatures; they pointed to CMV infection and to a matching HLA type.

TCRdb reprocessed the reads with MiXCR, giving one entry per CDR3 protein. The repertoire holds roughly 570,000 distinct CDR3 sequences, 40% seen once, with 48% in the top ten. The CDR3 has 13 residues. The germline gives CDR1 SGHTA, CDR2 FQGNSA. The V end lost 9 bases, the J end lost 3 bases, and 15 bases lay between the germline ends. This TCR derives from a human donor in good health (CMV status not recorded). Some clones in this sample may be carry-over from other donors' samples. The sequenced sample was cultured PBMCs, obtained from culture after CMV antigen stimulation. The rearrangement joins TRBV7-2 to TRBJ2-7; D might be TRBD1 or TRBD2, each matching 5 bases. DNA of the CDR3: TGTGCCAGTCGAGGGGTGGGGATCTACGAGCAGTACTTC. This sequence encodes CASRGVGIYEQYF. The entire variable domain, with the rest obtained from reference TRBV7-2 and TRBJ2-7, is as follows: GAGVSQSPSNKVTEKGKDVELRCDPISGHTALYWYRQSLGQGLEFLIYFQGNSAPDKSGLPSDRFSAERTGGSVSTLTIQRTQQEDSAVYLCASRGVGIYEQYFGPGTRLTVT.